This TCR beta chain was documented in a study of Ad26.COV2.S vaccination and SARS-CoV-2 variants. This CDR3 spans 14 amino acids. Trimming stripped 7 bases from V and 0 bases from J, with 12 bases between. CDR1 is LNHDA, CDR2 SQIVND, per germline (reference sequence). Treatment noted: some 20 received Ad26.COV2.S at low or high dose, single or two shots; roughly 5 received placebo; per-sample allocation not given. Vaccine and placebo recipients were sampled on day 63 after the first injection. The table came from immunoSEQ multiplex PCR; TCRdb's copy has only in-frame clones and leaves some out. The repertoire has approximately 420,000 clones, about 85% of them found once; the top ten carry roughly 3.2%.

The TCR sequence derives from a person aged 18 to 65 who received the Ad26.COV2.S COVID-19 vaccine or a placebo. Material: peripheral blood, obtained in a trial of Ad26.COV2.S vaccine versus placebo. The chain recombines TRBV19 with TRBJ1-1; possibly TRBD1 for D (5 bases). This CDR3 reads CASKVGGMNTEAFF. The CDR3 DNA sequence: TGTGCCAGTAAAGTCGGGGGGATGAACACTGAAGCTTTCTTT. Together with reference TRBV19 and TRBJ1-1, the CDR3 gives the full variable domain: DGGITQSPKYLFRKEGQNVTLSCEQNLNHDAMYWYRQDPGQGLRLIYYSQIVNDFQKGDIAEGYSVSREKKESFPLTVTSAQKNPTAFYLCASKVGGMNTEAFFGQGTRLTVV.